These 2 T cell receptor beta chains share one sample of origin, sequenced in a study of blood T cells in healthy people across ages. Primed by a sample-barcoded 5' primer and a J-beta primer mix, a second PCR proceeded for about 6 to 11 cycles. Using its own MiXCR run on the 5' RACE reads, TCRdb lists one record per CDR3 protein. This table holds 1.5 million to 2 million distinct CDR3 sequences, around half found once. Sample: blood. The receptors shown here come from a woman aged 40 to 55 in good health.

This clonotype appeared a few times. The chain carries TRBV4-3 and TRBJ2-1; 8 nucleotides line up with TRBD2. The ends lost 1 base at V and 4 bases at J; junction bases unmatched: 9. Germline V gene lookup returns CDR1 LGHNA and CDR2 YSLEER. There are 17 residues in the CDR3. The CDR3, as DNA: TGCGCCAGCAGCCAAGGGGTCCTAGCGGGTTTTTACAATGAGCAGTTCTTC. This codes for CASSQGVLAGFYNEQFF.

The rearrangement uses TRBV20-1 and TRBJ1-6; D not resolved. Trimming shortened V by 5 bases and J by 10 bases, and 3 bases separated the two germline ends. CDR3 size: 9 residues. Germline-derived CDR1 and CDR2 are DFQATT and SNEGSKA (reference sequence). CDR3 nucleotide sequence: TGCAGTGCTGGCTCACCCCTCCACTTT. Amino acid sequence: CSAGSPLHF.